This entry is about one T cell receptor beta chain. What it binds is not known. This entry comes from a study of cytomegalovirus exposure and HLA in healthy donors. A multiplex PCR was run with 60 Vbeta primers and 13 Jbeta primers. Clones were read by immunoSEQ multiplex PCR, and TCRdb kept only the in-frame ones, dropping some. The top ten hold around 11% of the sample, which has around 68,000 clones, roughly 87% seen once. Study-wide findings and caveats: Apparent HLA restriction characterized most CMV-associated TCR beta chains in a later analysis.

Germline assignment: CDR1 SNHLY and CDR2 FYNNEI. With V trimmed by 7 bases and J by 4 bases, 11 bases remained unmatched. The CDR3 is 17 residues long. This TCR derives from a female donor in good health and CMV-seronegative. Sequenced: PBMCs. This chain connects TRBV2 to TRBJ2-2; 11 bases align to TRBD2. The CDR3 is CASTVTSGIPRTGELFF. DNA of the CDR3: TGTGCCAGCACCGTGACTAGCGGGATCCCCCGCACCGGGGAGCTGTTTTTT.